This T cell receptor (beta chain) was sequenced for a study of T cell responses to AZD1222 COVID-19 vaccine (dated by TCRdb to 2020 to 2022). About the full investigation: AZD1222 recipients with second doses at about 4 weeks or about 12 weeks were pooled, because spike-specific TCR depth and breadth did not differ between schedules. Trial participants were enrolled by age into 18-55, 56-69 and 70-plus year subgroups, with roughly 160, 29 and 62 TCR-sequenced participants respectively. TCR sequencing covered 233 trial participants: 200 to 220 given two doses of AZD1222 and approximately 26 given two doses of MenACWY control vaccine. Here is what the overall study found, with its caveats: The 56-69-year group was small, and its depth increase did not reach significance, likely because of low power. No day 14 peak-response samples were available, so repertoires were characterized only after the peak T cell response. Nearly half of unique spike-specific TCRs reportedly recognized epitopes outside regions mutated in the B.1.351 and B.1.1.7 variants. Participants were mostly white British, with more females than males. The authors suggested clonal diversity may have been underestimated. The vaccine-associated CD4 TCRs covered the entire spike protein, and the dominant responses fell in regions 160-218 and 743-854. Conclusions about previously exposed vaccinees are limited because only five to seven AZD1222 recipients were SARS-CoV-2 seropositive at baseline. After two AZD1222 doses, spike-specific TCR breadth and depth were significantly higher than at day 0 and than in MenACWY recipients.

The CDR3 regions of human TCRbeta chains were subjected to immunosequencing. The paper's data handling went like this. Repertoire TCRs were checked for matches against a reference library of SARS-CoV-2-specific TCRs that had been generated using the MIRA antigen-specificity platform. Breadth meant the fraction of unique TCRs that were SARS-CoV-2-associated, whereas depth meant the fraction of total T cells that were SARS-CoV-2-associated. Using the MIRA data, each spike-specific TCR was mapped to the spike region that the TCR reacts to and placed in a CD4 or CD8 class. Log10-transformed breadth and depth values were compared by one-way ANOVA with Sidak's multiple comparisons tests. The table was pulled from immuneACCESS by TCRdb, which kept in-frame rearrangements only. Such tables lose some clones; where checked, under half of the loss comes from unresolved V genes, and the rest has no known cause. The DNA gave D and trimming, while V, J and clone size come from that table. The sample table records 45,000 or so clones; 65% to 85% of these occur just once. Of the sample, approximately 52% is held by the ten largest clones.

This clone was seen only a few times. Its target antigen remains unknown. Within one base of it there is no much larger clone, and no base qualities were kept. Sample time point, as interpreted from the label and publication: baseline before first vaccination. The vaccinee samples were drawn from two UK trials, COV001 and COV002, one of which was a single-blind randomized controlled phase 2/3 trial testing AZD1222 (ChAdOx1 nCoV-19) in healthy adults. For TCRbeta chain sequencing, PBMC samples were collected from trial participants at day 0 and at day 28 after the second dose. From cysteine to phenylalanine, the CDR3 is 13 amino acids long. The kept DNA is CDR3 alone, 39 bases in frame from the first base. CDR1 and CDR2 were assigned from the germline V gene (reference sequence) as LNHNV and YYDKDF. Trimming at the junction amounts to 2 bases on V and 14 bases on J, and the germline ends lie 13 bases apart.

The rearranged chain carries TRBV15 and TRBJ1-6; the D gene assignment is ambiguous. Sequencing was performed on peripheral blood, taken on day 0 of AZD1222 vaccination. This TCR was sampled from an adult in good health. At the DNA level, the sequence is TGTGCCACCAGCAGACCCGGCTTGTCGGCCCTCCACTTT. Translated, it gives CATSRPGLSALHF.